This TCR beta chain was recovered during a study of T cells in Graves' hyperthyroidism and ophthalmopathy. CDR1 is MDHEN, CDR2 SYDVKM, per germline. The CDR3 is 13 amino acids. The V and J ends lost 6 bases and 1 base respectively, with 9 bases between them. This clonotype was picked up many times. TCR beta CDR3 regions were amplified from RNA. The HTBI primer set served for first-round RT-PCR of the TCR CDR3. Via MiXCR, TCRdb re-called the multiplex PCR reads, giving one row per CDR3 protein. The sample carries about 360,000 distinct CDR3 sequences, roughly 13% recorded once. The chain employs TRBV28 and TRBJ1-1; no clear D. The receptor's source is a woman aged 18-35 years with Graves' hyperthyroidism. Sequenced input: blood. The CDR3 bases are TGTGCCAGCAGATCGGGCCAGAACACTGAAGCTTTCTTT. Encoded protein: CASRSGQNTEAFF.